The subject of this entry is one T cell receptor beta chain. Trimming took off 5 bases at V and 11 bases at J, with 12 bases between the two ends. The CDR3 length is 11 residues. Germline loops: CDR1 SGHTA, CDR2 FQGTGA. Only in-frame clones appear in the TCRdb table, and some are missing; sequencing was by immunoSEQ multiplex PCR. The sample holds 90,000 or so clones, just under 90% seen once. These data come from a study of OX40 agonist ivuxolimab in advanced cancers. V is TRBV7-3 and J is TRBJ1-1, with D maybe TRBD1 (6 bases). The sequence was obtained from an adult with an advanced solid tumor such as melanoma, head and neck, liver or kidney cancer. The material was CD4+ or CD8+ T cells sorted from blood, obtained in a trial of the OX40 agonist ivuxolimab. In DNA, the CDR3 is TGTGCCAGCAGCCAAGGGGGGTCGGCTTTCTTT. This gives the protein CASSQGGSAFF.